This T cell receptor (beta chain) came from a study of human T cells and chemical hapten exposure. Whole-study context: During the roughly 25-week study period, patients had diphenylcyclopropenone applied to the scalp every week.

Germline-derived CDR1 and CDR2 are SGHAT and FQNNGV. V gave up 3 bases and J gave up 1 base, with 11 bases separating them. The CDR3 covers 15 residues. This clonotype was picked up many times. The target antigen is unknown. The library attached unique molecular identifiers to individual cDNA molecules. MiXCR was run by TCRdb on the RACE reads, yielding one entry per CDR3 protein. This sample yields 280,000 or so distinct CDR3 sequences, of which about 7.7% are seen a single time; 1.2% belongs to the top ten. The study, taken as a whole, reports: The formation of large CDR3 similarity clusters by expanded TCRs significantly exceeded that of controls. Having alopecia, the donors may differ immunologically from healthy people.

The time point was: pre-sensitization, week 0. Treatment of the sample: therapeutic diphenylcyclopropenone sensitization with weekly scalp DPC. The clonotype originates from a man between 18 and 29 years old with alopecia areata. Some clones in this sample may be carry-over from other donors' samples. This chain uses TRBV11-2 with TRBJ2-3; no clear D gene. The sequencing used whole blood, collected in connection with sensitization to the hapten diphenylcyclopropenone (DPC). In nucleotides, the CDR3 is TGTGCCAGCAGCTTCCGTTTCTCTGGCACAGATACGCAGTATTTT. Translation: CASSFRFSGTDTQYF.